A selection of T cell receptor beta chains follows, all from one sample in a study of T-cell reconstitution after alpha-beta-depleted transplantation in children. TCRdb reprocessed the PCR reads via MiXCR and lists one record per CDR3 protein. Counted here are fewer than 550,000 distinct CDR3 sequences, about 11% occurring once; the ten biggest clones make up 5% to 6.5%. Sequences were derived from PBMCs from the stem cell graft donor, sampled from the stem cell graft. All receptors come from a human donor who donated a stem cell graft to a child with acute myeloid leukemia. The CDR3 runs from the conserved cysteine through the conserved F or W. D genes are given only for firm matches. Expanded clones are given a class, and other clones once, few, many or no size at all.

V gene	D gene	J gene	clone size	CDR3 protein	CDR3 DNA
TRBV11-2	TRBD2	TRBJ2-7	.	CASSPQGGSGRDEQYF	TGTGCCAGCAGCCCCCAGGGAGGTAGCGGGAGGGACGAGCAGTACTTC
TRBV5-1	.	TRBJ2-4	many	CASSLVGEDIQYF	TGCGCCAGCAGCTTGGTTGGGGAGGACATTCAGTACTTC
TRBV6-5	.	TRBJ2-3	many	CASSYFPGMSTDTQYF	TGTGCCAGCAGTTACTTTCCCGGGATGAGCACAGATACGCAGTATTTT
TRBV12-3/TRBV12-4	TRBD2	TRBJ2-3	.	CASNSGGTDTQYF	TGTGCCAGCAATAGCGGGGGCACAGATACGCAGTATTTT
TRBV20-1	TRBD2	TRBJ2-1	.	CSARPTSGATNEQFF	TGCAGTGCTAGACCCACTAGCGGAGCTACCAATGAGCAGTTCTTC
TRBV19	TRBD2	TRBJ2-4	few	CASSRAGGQNIQYF	TGTGCCAGTAGTCGAGCGGGAGGTCAAAACATTCAGTACTTC
TRBV3-1	.	TRBJ1-2	few	CASSQFDRNYGYTF	TGTGCCAGCAGCCAATTTGACAGAAACTATGGCTACACCTTC
TRBV7-3	.	TRBJ2-1	.	CASSSNAVAQQFF	TGTGCCAGCAGTTCTAACGCGGTAGCCCAGCAGTTCTTC
TRBV12-3/TRBV12-4	.	TRBJ2-5	medium-sized	CASSTRVSGTQYF	TGTGCCAGCAGTACGAGGGTTTCGGGGACCCAGTACTTC
TRBV14	.	TRBJ1-4	.	CASSQVLTGYEKLFF	TGTGCCAGCAGCCAAGTTCTTACTGGGTATGAAAAACTGTTTTTT
TRBV20-1	TRBD1	TRBJ2-2	few	CSAPTGGTNTGELFF	TGCAGTGCACCGACAGGGGGGACGAACACCGGGGAGCTGTTTTTT
TRBV29-1	TRBD2	TRBJ2-3	.	CSALEGLAVLEDRQYF	TGCAGCGCCCTGGAGGGACTAGCAGTTCTTGAAGATAGGCAGTATTTT
TRBV7-2	.	TRBJ2-2	.	CASSFVQNTGELFF	TGTGCCAGCAGCTTTGTGCAGAACACCGGGGAGCTGTTTTTT
TRBV7-2	TRBD2	TRBJ2-5	few	CASIRGLGGGETQYF	TGTGCCAGCATCCGGGGACTGGGGGGGGGAGAGACCCAGTACTTC
TRBV4-2	TRBD2	TRBJ2-2	.	CASSRTSGLNTGELFF	TGTGCCAGCAGCCGGACTAGCGGTTTAAACACCGGGGAGCTGTTTTTT
TRBV4-1	.	TRBJ1-1	few	CASSPREGGMNTEAFF	TGCGCCAGCAGCCCGCGGGAGGGGGGGATGAACACTGAAGCTTTCTTT
TRBV6-1	TRBD2	TRBJ2-1	.	CASSKRTSGGDEQFF	TGTGCCAGCAGTAAGAGGACTAGCGGGGGGGATGAGCAGTTCTTC
TRBV4-1	.	TRBJ2-3	.	CASSQTNTQYF	TGCGCCAGCAGCCAGACTAATACGCAGTATTTT
TRBV20-1	TRBD2	TRBJ2-3	few	CSASGGAGDTQYF	TGCAGTGCTAGCGGGGGGGCAGGAGATACGCAGTATTTT
TRBV24-1	.	TRBJ2-2	few	CATSDPGGELFF	TGTGCCACCAGTGATCCCGGCGGGGAGCTGTTTTTT
TRBV4-2	.	TRBJ2-2	once	CAISPGASVDNTGELFF	TGTGCCATCAGCCCCGGAGCTTCTGTCGACAACACCGGGGAGCTGTTTTTT
TRBV7-2	.	TRBJ2-5	few	CASSPVGRVGGTQYF	TGTGCCAGCAGCCCCGTGGGTAGGGTCGGGGGGACCCAGTACTTC
TRBV7-2	TRBD2	TRBJ2-1	many	CASSLEDSGRRNEQFF	TGTGCCAGCAGCTTAGAGGATAGCGGGAGGAGGAATGAGCAGTTCTTC
TRBV20-1	TRBD2	TRBJ2-3	many	CSAITSGRNTQYF	TGCAGTGCAATTACTAGCGGGAGGAATACGCAGTATTTT
TRBV24-1	TRBD1	TRBJ2-2	.	CAISSGIGGAGTGELFF	TGTGCCATCAGCTCTGGGATAGGGGGCGCCGGCACCGGGGAGCTGTTTTTT
TRBV6-1	.	TRBJ2-7	.	CASSVIETETTGYEQYF	TGTGCCAGCAGTGTCATAGAAACGGAGACTACCGGATACGAGCAGTACTTC
TRBV28	TRBD2	TRBJ2-3	few	CASSSPGLAESFSPDTQYF	TGTGCCAGCAGCTCCCCCGGGCTAGCGGAATCCTTTAGTCCAGATACGCAGTATTTT
TRBV6-1	.	TRBJ1-3	few	CASSLTVSSGNTIYF	TGTGCCAGCAGTCTGACAGTGAGCTCTGGAAACACCATATATTTT
TRBV5-1	TRBD2	TRBJ2-1	.	CASSSGGKSYNEQFF	TGCGCCAGCAGTAGCGGGGGGAAAAGTTACAATGAGCAGTTCTTC
TRBV6-2/TRBV6-3	TRBD2	TRBJ2-1	few	CASNKLAGNEQFF	TGTGCCAGCAATAAACTAGCGGGCAATGAGCAGTTCTTC
TRBV29-1	.	TRBJ1-1	many	CSVPSGASMNTEAFF	TGCAGCGTTCCATCTGGGGCATCCATGAACACTGAAGCTTTCTTT
TRBV7-2	.	TRBJ2-4	few	CASSTDRAKNIQYF	TGTGCCAGCAGCACGGACAGAGCCAAAAACATTCAGTACTTC
TRBV7-3	TRBD1	TRBJ1-6	.	CASSLGTESSPLHF	TGTGCCAGCAGCCTCGGGACAGAGAGTTCACCCCTCCACTTT
TRBV18	TRBD2	TRBJ2-2	few	CASSRGGSPAGELFF	TGTGCCAGCTCACGAGGCGGGAGTCCGGCCGGGGAGCTGTTTTTT
TRBV7-2	.	TRBJ2-3	.	CASIIKGTQYF	TGTGCCAGCATTATAAAAGGGACGCAGTATTTT
TRBV5-5	.	TRBJ1-1	many	CASSRKDGNTEAFF	TGTGCCAGCAGCCGAAAGGACGGGAACACTGAAGCTTTCTTT
TRBV12-3/TRBV12-4	.	TRBJ2-2	.	CASRGTAQGTGELFF	TGTGCCAGCAGGGGGACGGCCCAGGGCACCGGGGAGCTGTTTTTT
TRBV11-2	.	TRBJ1-3	.	CASSLVDKRNTIYF	TGTGCCAGCAGCTTAGTAGATAAAAGAAACACCATATATTTT
TRBV6-2/TRBV6-3	TRBD2	TRBJ2-5	.	CASSYGVGWTSGSVRKETQYF	TGTGCCAGCAGTTACGGGGTGGGGTGGACTAGCGGGAGTGTGAGGAAAGAGACCCAGTACTTC
TRBV20-1	.	TRBJ2-5	many	CSASNPQGIAETQYF	TGCAGTGCTAGTAACCCTCAGGGAATAGCAGAGACCCAGTACTTC